This entry lists 30 T cell receptor beta chains sequenced from one sample in a study of response to subunit inactivated influenza vaccine. TCRdb re-called the RT-PCR reads with MiXCR, one entry per CDR3 protein. The repertoire holds 450,000 to 600,000 distinct CDR3 sequences, with approximately 7.1% as singletons. The material sequenced was PBMCs from blood, taken roughly 24 months after vaccination. The receptor source for this set is a man aged 50 to 75 who received an inactivated influenza vaccine.

This clonotype has ten or more counts. J is TRBJ1-5 and V is TRBV6-7; D gene uncertain. TRBV6-7 is filed as an ORF, its function uncertain. V lost 0 bases and J 6 bases, leaving 21 bases between the germline ends. The CDR3 has 18 amino acids. The CDR3 nucleotides read TGTGCCAGCAGTTACTCGGGCAGCGCCAAAGATGGGAGTCAGCCCCAGCATTTT. Translating gives CASSYSGSAKDGSQPQHF.

The chain carries TRBV28 and TRBJ1-2, with 7 bases identical to TRBD1. The length of the CDR3 is 13 residues. The germline V gene has CDR1 MDHEN and CDR2 SYDVKM. The V segment lost 8 bases and the J segment 4 bases; nucleotides outside the gene matches: 7. For the CDR3, the DNA is TGTGCCAGCGGCATACAGGGGAGCTATGGCTACACCTTC. This sequence encodes CASGIQGSYGYTF.

The sample holds many counts of this clonotype. J is TRBJ2-7 and V is TRBV5-1; D uncertain. Germline V gene data show CDR1 as SGHRS and CDR2 as YFSETQ. The CDR3 spans 13 residues. The ends were cut back, 4 bases at V and 3 bases at J, with 11 bases in the middle. Here the CDR3 reads CASSQDLIYEQYF. The CDR3 bases are TGCGCCAGCAGCCAAGACTTAATCTACGAGCAGTACTTC.

This clonotype was counted at least ten times. The V call is TRBV11-2, the J call TRBJ1-5; TRBD1 might be the D (6 bases). Trimming cost V 5 bases and J 5 bases, with 16 bases left between them. Germline V CDR1 and CDR2: SGHAT, FQNNGV. The CDR3 extends over 15 amino acids. CDR3 sequence (DNA): TGTGCCAGCAGCCTCCCATTACAGGGATATCAGCCCCAGCATTTT. Residues: CASSLPLQGYQPQHF.

The genes are TRBV5-6 and TRBJ1-3; D unclear. Germline CDR1 and CDR2: SGHDT and YYEEEE. Trimming left V 4 bases short and J 0 bases short, with 11 bases between. The CDR3 runs to 15 residues. The CDR3, as DNA: TGTGCCAGCAGCCCCGGGATCCACTCTGGAAACACCATATATTTT. Translation: CASSPGIHSGNTIYF.

The chain links TRBV10-3 to TRBJ2-1; TRBD2 aligns across 13 bases. J lost 10 bases, V lost 5 bases, and 8 bases had no gene match. Per the germline V gene, CDR1 is ENHRY and CDR2 is SYGVKD. There are 15 residues in the CDR3. The CDR3 loop is CAISSGTSGVWEQFF. In DNA form, the CDR3 reads TGTGCCATCAGTTCCGGGACTAGCGGGGTATGGGAGCAGTTCTTC.

This clonotype was found a few times. V is TRBV7-2 and J is TRBJ2-7, with 11 bases that match TRBD2. Germline loops: CDR1 SGHTA, CDR2 FQGNSA. V dropped 6 bases and J dropped 5; count of bases not matched to a gene: 9. This CDR3 has 15 amino acids. The CDR3 DNA sequence: TGTGCCAGCAGGGTTAGCGGGAGGGCCTCTGACGAGCAGTACTTC. It encodes CASRVSGRASDEQYF.

The chain links TRBV10-1 to TRBJ2-4; D might be TRBD2 (5 bases). Trimming took off 4 bases at V and 7 bases at J, with 14 bases between the two ends. The CDR3 runs 14 residues. Germline lookup yields CDR1 WNHNN and CDR2 SYGVQD (reference sequence). CDR3 sequence (DNA): TGCGCCAGCAGTGTGGGAGTGAGGGATAACATTCAGTACTTC. Translated, it gives CASSVGVRDNIQYF.

This clonotype has at least ten counts. This chain uses TRBV6-1 with TRBJ2-7; D might be TRBD1 or TRBD2, each matching 6 bases. V lost 5 bases to trimming and J lost 6 bases, with 17 bases between them. This CDR3 is 14 amino acids long. Germline CDR1 MNHNS, CDR2 SASEGT. CDR3 residues: CASSPNRGAGEQYF. As DNA, the CDR3 is TGTGCCAGCAGTCCCAATAGGGGGGCAGGCGAGCAGTACTTC.

This clonotype was seen more than once but under ten times. V usage is TRBV6-2 or TRBV6-3 and J usage is TRBJ2-1, with TRBD2 matching over 14 bases. CDR1 and CDR2 from the germline V gene are MNHEY and SVGEGT. V shed 7 bases, J shed 7 bases, and the junction held 6 bases outside the gene matches. The CDR3 loop spans 15 amino acids. CDR3 nucleotide sequence: TGTGCCAGCAAAAAGGGACTAGCGGGAGAAAATGAGCAGTTCTTC. The encoded protein is CASKKGLAGENEQFF.

This clonotype was observed a handful of times. The chain is built from TRBV5-6 and TRBJ1-5; D gene uncertain. Germline CDR1 is SGHDT and CDR2 is YYEEEE. This CDR3 is 14 amino acids long. Trimming cost V 2 bases and J 7 bases, with 13 bases left between them. The CDR3 coding sequence is TGTGCCAGCAGCTTTCGCGGGCTGAAGCAGCCCCAGCATTTT. Encoded protein: CASSFRGLKQPQHF.

In its sample, this clonotype was seen once. This chain connects TRBV4-3 to TRBJ2-2, with a tentative D call TRBD1 (6 bases). Trimming took 3 bases from V and 1 from J, leaving 15 bases between them. The CDR3 contains 17 residues. The germline CDR1 and CDR2 sequences are LGHNA and YSLEER. CDR3 DNA: TGCGCCAGCAGCCATGTGCGCCGGGACAAGAACACCGGGGAGCTGTTTTTT. Residues: CASSHVRRDKNTGELFF.

This clonotype was detected many times. The chain joins TRBV5-6 to TRBJ2-1; D gene uncertain. CDR1 SGHDT and CDR2 YYEEEE come from the germline V gene. V was shortened by 1 base and J by 5 bases, with 7 bases between the two germline ends. The CDR3 length is 13 residues. The CDR3 DNA is TGTGCCAGCAGCTTGTGGGTACACAATGAGCAGTTCTTC. This gives the protein CASSLWVHNEQFF.

This clonotype showed up just a few times. This chain joins TRBV20-1 and TRBJ1-5; no clear D gene. Germline V CDR1 and CDR2: DFQATT, SNEGSKA (reference sequence). This CDR3 has 13 residues. V gave up 3 bases and J gave up 4 bases, with 10 bases separating them. The chain's CDR3 is CSAREALNQPQHF. CDR3 nucleotides: TGCAGTGCTAGGGAAGCCCTTAATCAGCCCCAGCATTTT.

This chain connects TRBV11-2 to TRBJ1-5; D not certain. Germline V gene data show CDR1 as SGHAT and CDR2 as FQNNGV. The CDR3 runs 13 residues. Trimming removed 0 bases from V and 9 bases from J, with 9 bases in between. The DNA of the CDR3 is TGTGCCAGCAGCTTAGATCGGGGTGGGCCCCAGCATTTT. This sequence encodes CASSLDRGGPQHF. Variable domain in full (rest from reference TRBV11-2 and TRBJ1-5): EAGVAQSPRYKIIEKRQSVAFWCNPISGHATLYWYQQILGQGPKLLIQFQNNGVVDDSQLPKDRFSAERLKGVDSTLKIQPAKLEDSAVYLCASSLDRGGPQHFGDGTRLSIL.

This clonotype was recorded a few times. This sequence joins TRBV3-1 and TRBJ1-2; D may be TRBD1 (6 bases). With 2 bases removed from V and 4 bases from J, the gap between germline ends came to 8 bases. CDR1 LGHDT and CDR2 YNNKEL come from the germline V gene (reference sequence). This CDR3 contains 13 residues. Here the CDR3 DNA reads TGTGCCAGCAGCCAACAGGGGACCTATGGCTACACCTTC. As protein: CASSQQGTYGYTF.

The V and J genes are TRBV7-8 and TRBJ2-2; tentatively, D is TRBD1 (6 bases). Looked up from germline, CDR1 is SGHVS and CDR2 is FQNEAQ. Trimming took off 5 bases at V and 3 bases at J, with 10 bases between the two ends. The CDR3 contains 14 residues. CDR3: CASSPEGDTGELFF. Written as DNA, the CDR3 is TGTGCCAGCAGCCCCGAGGGGGACACCGGGGAGCTGTTTTTT.

This clonotype was observed a few times. V and J are TRBV12-3 or TRBV12-4 and TRBJ1-2; weak D call: TRBD1 (6 bases). This CDR3 is built from 14 residues. Trimming left V 6 bases short and J 5 bases short, with 16 bases between. The CDR3 region is CASRRAGGPYGYTF. CDR3 DNA sequence: TGTGCCAGCAGGAGGGCGGGGGGCCCTTATGGCTACACCTTC.

In this sample, this clonotype turned up once. V and J are TRBV11-2 and TRBJ1-3, with D uncertain. The length of the CDR3 is 15 residues. V lost 2 bases to trimming and J lost 4 bases, with 12 bases between them. Germline CDR1 SGHAT, CDR2 FQNNGV. The CDR3 spells CASSLSYKGGNTIYF. The CDR3 DNA reads TGTGCCAGCAGCTTATCCTACAAGGGAGGAAACACCATATATTTT.

The chain links TRBV11-2 to TRBJ2-5, with 8 bases fitting TRBD1. The trim removed 2 bases at V and 2 bases at J, leaving 13 bases unmatched. There are 18 residues in the CDR3. CDR1 is SGHAT, CDR2 FQNNGV, per germline. The CDR3 DNA reads TGTGCCAGCAGCTTAATTTCCTTCAGGGGGCTGAAACAAGAGACCCAGTACTTC. Translated, it gives CASSLISFRGLKQETQYF.

The sample holds many counts of this clonotype. The chain joins TRBV7-2 to TRBJ1-2; no clear D. The V end was cut by 1 base, the J end by 4 bases, with 13 bases between. Per the germline V gene, CDR1 is SGHTA and CDR2 is FQGNSA. CDR3 length: 15 amino acids. In DNA, the CDR3 is TGTGCCAGCAGCTTAGTCCCCGTCATGGGCTATGGCTACACCTTC. Protein: CASSLVPVMGYGYTF.

At least ten counts were recorded for this clonotype. The chain combines TRBV4-3 with TRBJ2-2, with 7 bases aligning to TRBD2. Germline lookup yields CDR1 LGHNA and CDR2 YSLEER. The V gene end was trimmed by 5 bases and the J gene end by 2 bases; junction bases not matched to a gene: 2. The CDR3 has 14 residues. CDR3 loop: CASSAGVNTGELFF. CDR3 nucleotide sequence: TGCGCCAGCAGCGCGGGGGTCAACACCGGGGAGCTGTTTTTT.

CDR3 sequence: CASSPVGQGEQYF. Written as DNA, the CDR3 is TGTGCCAGCTCACCCGTAGGACAGGGCGAGCAGTACTTC. The genes are TRBV18 and TRBJ2-7; 8 bases match TRBD1. CDR3 size: 13 residues. CDR1 KGHSH and CDR2 LQKENI come from the germline V gene. The ends lost 3 bases at V and 6 bases at J; junction bases unmatched: 4.

In this sample, this clonotype turned up a few times. The J gene is TRBJ1-6, the V gene TRBV14, with D hard to call. This CDR3 contains 16 residues. Deletions cut 1 base from V and 0 bases from J, with 7 bases between. The germline gives CDR1 SGHDN, CDR2 FVKESK. CDR3 bases: TGTGCCAGCAGCCAAGTTCCGAGCTCCTATAATTCACCCCTCCACTTT. It is translated as CASSQVPSSYNSPLHF.

The sample holds many counts of this clonotype. The rearrangement joins TRBV7-9 to TRBJ1-3; no definite D call. V was cut by 5 bases and J by 0 bases, with 14 bases left in between. Germline values: CDR1 SEHNR, CDR2 FQNEAQ (reference sequence). CDR3 size: 16 residues. CDR3 bases: TGTGCCAGCAGCCCCAGCCGCTTTACCTCTGGAAACACCATATATTTT. Protein product: CASSPSRFTSGNTIYF.

This clonotype was seen many times. The rearrangement links TRBV2 to TRBJ2-5, with D unresolved. Germline CDR1 and CDR2: SNHLY and FYNNEI. The V and J ends lost 6 bases and 5 bases respectively, with 7 bases between them. This CDR3 region has 11 residues. The CDR3 region has the DNA TGTGCCAGCAGAGTAGGGGAGACCCAGTACTTC. Translating gives CASRVGETQYF.

This clonotype has at least ten counts. The gene calls are TRBV2 and TRBJ2-5; D is unresolved. Deletions cut 4 bases from V and 5 bases from J, with 5 bases between. Germline values: CDR1 SNHLY, CDR2 FYNNEI. This CDR3 comprises 11 residues. This CDR3 is CASSVRETQYF. The CDR3 DNA is TGTGCCAGCAGTGTTCGGGAGACCCAGTACTTC.

This clonotype has a handful of counts. The rearrangement uses TRBV3-1 and TRBJ2-7; the D is unclear. Deletions cut 5 bases from V and 4 bases from J, with 6 bases between. The CDR3 loop spans 11 amino acids. Germline V lookup: CDR1 LGHDT, CDR2 YNNKEL (reference sequence). CDR3 DNA sequence: TGTGCCAGCAGCAACGTATACGAGCAGTACTTC. It yields the protein CASSNVYEQYF.

This clonotype occurred a few times. The J gene is TRBJ2-7, the V gene TRBV20-1; D remains unclear. The CDR3 length is 15 residues. The germline V gene has CDR1 DFQATT and CDR2 SNEGSKA (reference sequence). Trimming removed 3 bases from V and 0 bases from J, with 15 bases in between. The CDR3 sequence: CSARIHAESSYEQYF. In DNA, the CDR3 is TGCAGTGCTAGGATTCACGCGGAGAGCTCCTACGAGCAGTACTTC.

In this sample, this clonotype turned up a few times. This chain connects TRBV12-3 or TRBV12-4 to TRBJ2-7; 9 positions match TRBD1. V dropped 4 bases and J dropped 5; count of bases not matched to a gene: 9. This CDR3 is 15 amino acids long. CDR3 region: CASSSPGQGTNEQYF. For the CDR3, the DNA is TGTGCCAGCAGTTCCCCGGGACAGGGTACGAACGAGCAGTACTTC.